This passage covers 25 T cell receptor beta chains from one sample sequenced in a study of T cell changes during pregnancy in multiple sclerosis. Sequencing used immunoSEQ multiplex PCR; TCRdb keeps in-frame clones, though not all of them. The sample holds about 30,000 clones, 80% to 95% seen once. Sequencing was performed on CD8+ T cells from peripheral blood mononuclear cells, taken before pregnancy. The receptors were gathered from a female donor with multiple sclerosis, enrolled in a pregnancy study.

V usage is TRBV11-2 and J usage is TRBJ1-1; D might be TRBD1 (6 bases). The CDR3 consists of 15 residues. Germline-derived CDR1 and CDR2 are SGHAT and FQNNGV. V shed 5 bases and J shed 3 bases, with 16 bases lying between them. The DNA of the CDR3 is TGTGCCAGCAGCACCATCCTACAGGGTCACACTGAAGCTTTCTTT. Its protein is CASSTILQGHTEAFF. Combining the CDR3 with reference TRBV11-2 and TRBJ1-1 gives the whole variable domain EAGVAQSPRYKIIEKRQSVAFWCNPISGHATLYWYQQILGQGPKLLIQFQNNGVVDDSQLPKDRFSAERLKGVDSTLKIQPAKLEDSAVYLCASSTILQGHTEAFFGQGTRLTVV.

The V gene is TRBV6-1, the J gene TRBJ2-1; 7 bases agree with TRBD2. Per the germline V gene, CDR1 is MNHNS and CDR2 is SASEGT. The trim removed 3 bases at V and 9 bases at J, leaving 14 bases unmatched. The CDR3 has 16 amino acids. CDR3 sequence: CASSDGRGSGPGEQFF. Written as DNA, the CDR3 is TGTGCCAGCAGTGACGGGCGCGGGAGTGGGCCGGGTGAGCAGTTCTTC.

This clone has ten or more counts. The J gene is TRBJ2-3, the V gene TRBV6-4, with TRBD2 matching over 10 bases. The CDR3 consists of 16 residues. Per the germline V gene, CDR1 is MRHNA and CDR2 is SNTAGT. V dropped 0 bases and J dropped 4; count of bases not matched to a gene: 4. The CDR3 DNA sequence: TGTGCCAGCAGTGACTCGGAGCGGGAGGGCCCAGATACGCAGTATTTT. It specifies CASSDSEREGPDTQYF.

CDR3 residues: CASSPPAGEEETQYF. CDR3 bases: TGTGCCAGCAGTCCCCCGGCGGGAGAGGAAGAGACCCAGTACTTC. The chain employs TRBV6-6 and TRBJ2-5, with 7 bases fitting TRBD2. The CDR3 is 15 residues long. V lost 5 bases, J lost 3 bases, and 9 bases stayed unmatched. Germline V CDR1 and CDR2: MNHNY, SVGAGI (reference sequence).

The rearrangement links TRBV11-2 to TRBJ2-2; D not certain. The V end lost 8 bases, the J end lost 2 bases, and 21 bases lay between the germline ends. CDR3 length: 17 amino acids. In germline, CDR1 is SGHAT, CDR2 FQNNGV. The CDR3, as DNA: TGTGCCAGCTTCGCGGCCCCGGAATTAACTAACACCGGGGAGCTGTTTTTT. Its protein is CASFAAPELTNTGELFF.

This clone was detected once. This chain links TRBV27 with TRBJ2-7; 8 bases align to TRBD1. Germline CDR1 and CDR2: MNHEY and SMNVEV (reference sequence). V lost 5 bases, J lost 2 bases, and 8 bases stayed unmatched. This CDR3 has 15 residues. The CDR3 protein is CASSLHGQGTYEQYF. CDR3 coding DNA: TGTGCCAGCAGTCTACATGGACAGGGTACCTACGAGCAGTACTTC.

J is TRBJ2-3 and V is TRBV10-2, with 11 nucleotides matching TRBD2. Trimming took 6 bases from V and 5 from J; bases not matched to a gene: 7. There are 15 residues in the CDR3. The germline V gene encodes CDR1 WSHSY and CDR2 SAAADI. CDR3 bases: TGCGCCAGCAGCCAGGGGACTAGCGGTGGAGATACGCAGTATTTT. It encodes CASSQGTSGGDTQYF.

This clone was seen just once. The CDR3 protein is CASSLGPSAGLAYEQYF. In DNA form, the CDR3 reads TGTGCCAGCAGCTTAGGGCCCTCTGCAGGCCTCGCCTACGAGCAGTACTTC. V and J are TRBV13 and TRBJ2-7; D call uncertain. CDR1 is PRHDT and CDR2 is FYEKMQ in the germline V gene (reference sequence). This CDR3 comprises 17 residues. Trimming stripped 0 bases from V and 2 bases from J, with 17 bases between.

The chain uses TRBV5-6 and TRBJ2-1, with D possibly matching TRBD2 (6 bases). CDR3 length: 14 residues. Per germline, CDR1 SGHDT and CDR2 YYEEEE. V was pared by 4 bases and J by 7 bases, with 15 bases between. The chain's CDR3 is CASSPRDAENEQFF. As DNA, the CDR3 is TGTGCCAGCAGCCCGCGGGATGCCGAGAATGAGCAGTTCTTC.

This rearrangement joins TRBV19 to TRBJ2-3, with TRBD2 matching 9 bases. There are 17 residues in the CDR3. V was clipped by 1 base and J by 2 bases; unmatched bases: 7. Germline CDR1 is LNHDA and CDR2 is SQIVND (reference sequence). CDR3 residues: CASSIGASGTPTDTQYF. In DNA, the CDR3 is TGTGCCAGTAGTATAGGAGCTAGCGGGACCCCCACAGATACGCAGTATTTT.

This chain uses TRBV7-2 with TRBJ1-1; D is uncertain. CDR3 size: 15 residues. The germline CDR1 and CDR2 sequences are SGHTA and FQGNSA. The V end was cut by 1 base, the J end by 7 bases, with 16 bases between. DNA for the CDR3: TGTGCCAGCAGCTTAGTTTCTCAACGAGGCAATGAAGCTTTCTTT. Its translation is CASSLVSQRGNEAFF.

The chain uses TRBV5-5 and TRBJ2-7; TRBD2 matches 7 bases. This CDR3 has 15 residues. V lost 2 bases, J lost 6 bases, and 11 bases stayed unmatched. Germline V gene sequence: CDR1 SGHKS, CDR2 YYEKEE (reference sequence). The CDR3 bases are TGTGCCAGCAGCTTAGGATCGGTGCGGGAGTTCGAGCAGTACTTC. It encodes CASSLGSVREFEQYF.

The chain joins TRBV2 to TRBJ2-1; 9 bases agree with TRBD2. Trimming cost V 7 bases and J 5 bases; bases outside gene matches: 6. Germline CDR1 is SNHLY and CDR2 is FYNNEI. This CDR3 has 14 residues. The CDR3 DNA is TGTGCCAGCAAGACTAGCGGAGCTGACAATGAGCAGTTCTTC. Translated: CASKTSGADNEQFF. The whole variable domain, remainder taken from reference TRBV2 and TRBJ2-1, is EPEVTQTPSHQVTQMGQEVILRCVPISNHLYFYWYRQILGQKVEFLVSFYNNEISEKSEIFDDQFSVERPDGSNFTLKIRSTKLEDSAMYFCASKTSGADNEQFFGPGTRLTVL.

The rearrangement uses TRBV7-2 and TRBJ1-2; 10 bases agree with TRBD1. CDR1 SGHTA and CDR2 FQGNSA come from the germline V gene. This CDR3 contains 18 residues. The V gene end was trimmed by 2 bases and the J gene end by 5 bases; junction bases not matched to a gene: 14. The CDR3 reads CASSLSGQGVYQKYGYTF. CDR3 in DNA: TGTGCCAGCAGCTTATCAGGACAGGGGGTCTACCAGAAATATGGCTACACCTTC.

The V call is TRBV11-3, the J call TRBJ2-1; 11 bases are a match to TRBD2. This CDR3 has 14 amino acids. CDR1 is SGHNT, CDR2 YENEEA, per germline. Trimming removed 5 bases from V and 9 bases from J; junction bases left unmatched: 6. DNA of the CDR3: TGTGCCAGCAGCCCACTAGCGGGAGAGATTGAGCAGTTCTTC. Residues: CASSPLAGEIEQFF.

This clone occurred once. The V gene is TRBV29-1, the J gene TRBJ2-7; the D gene is possibly TRBD2 (7 bases). Trimming removed 6 bases at V and 0 bases at J, with 12 bases between. Germline CDR1 SQVTM, CDR2 ANQGSEA. The CDR3 covers 13 residues. CDR3 protein: CSVLGGPSYEQYF. CDR3 in DNA: TGCAGCGTCCTCGGGGGGCCCTCCTACGAGCAGTACTTC.

This sequence joins TRBV19 and TRBJ2-7; 8 bases align to TRBD1. V lost 5 bases to trimming and J lost 3 bases; unmatched junction nucleotides: 6. Germline V CDR1 and CDR2: LNHDA, SQIVND (reference sequence). The CDR3 contains 14 residues. CDR3 amino acids: CASSLGQGGYEQYF. The CDR3 DNA reads TGTGCCAGTAGTCTCGGACAGGGCGGCTACGAGCAGTACTTC.

The chain links TRBV4-3 to TRBJ2-7; TRBD2 agrees at 12 bases. The CDR3 is 16 amino acids. J was trimmed by 5 bases and V by 4 bases; bases with no gene match: 9. Germline V gene data show CDR1 as LGHNA and CDR2 as YSLEER. The CDR3 DNA follows: TGCGCCAGCAGCCTCGGACTAGCGGGACCCGGGGACGAGCAGTACTTC. Translated, it gives CASSLGLAGPGDEQYF.

The chain uses TRBV6-5 and TRBJ2-7; D might be TRBD2 (5 bases). The germline V gene encodes CDR1 MNHEY and CDR2 SVGAGI. Between the trimmed V and J ends, which lost 7 bases and 4 bases, there was a span of 20 bases. This CDR3 spans 15 amino acids. CDR3 sequence reads: CASTEQRVMGYEQYF. CDR3 nucleotide sequence: TGTGCCAGCACCGAGCAGAGGGTCATGGGGTACGAGCAGTACTTC.

V is TRBV7-9 and J is TRBJ2-7; weak D call: TRBD2 (6 bases). Between the trimmed V and J ends, which lost 0 bases and 0 bases, there was a span of 12 bases. The CDR3 covers 16 residues. Per germline, CDR1 SEHNR and CDR2 FQNEAQ (reference sequence). The CDR3 sequence: CASSLAAGGASYEQYF. The CDR3 coding sequence is TGTGCCAGCAGCTTAGCGGCGGGCGGGGCCTCCTACGAGCAGTACTTC.

This chain uses TRBV6-6 with TRBJ2-1; 13 bases match TRBD2. The germline V gene encodes CDR1 MNHNY and CDR2 SVGAGI (reference sequence). V gave up 5 bases and J gave up 11 bases; unmatched junction bases: 6. CDR3 size: 14 residues. Written as DNA, the CDR3 is TGTGCCAGCAGTCCCGGACTAGCGGGGGCCAAGCAGTTCTTC. Amino acid sequence: CASSPGLAGAKQFF.

This chain connects TRBV6-4 to TRBJ2-1; D might be TRBD2 (6 bases). Germline V gene data show CDR1 as MRHNA and CDR2 as SNTAGT. The CDR3 totals 12 residues. The V and J ends lost 0 bases and 13 bases respectively, with 10 bases between them. The CDR3 coding sequence is TGTGCCAGCAGTGACTCGGAGGGCCCCCAGTTCTTC. Encoded protein: CASSDSEGPQFF.

This chain uses TRBV28 with TRBJ2-2; D is unresolved. V was cut by 3 bases and J by 6 bases, with 14 bases left in between. The germline V gene has CDR1 MDHEN and CDR2 SYDVKM. The CDR3 has 15 amino acids. This CDR3 is CASSFEEELSGELFF. CDR3 nucleotide sequence: TGTGCCAGCAGTTTCGAAGAGGAACTTTCCGGGGAGCTGTTTTTT.

A word on this clone: At one end the junction does not follow the germline gene, possibly because of a read error. V and J are TRBV12-5 and TRBJ2-7, with TRBD2 identical over 8 bases. This CDR3 comprises 15 residues. Germline V gene data show CDR1 as LGHNT and CDR2 as FRNRAP. For the CDR3, the DNA is TGTGCTAGTGGCTTGGGCGTTGGGACTAGCTACGAGCAGTACTTC. This sequence encodes CASGLGVGTSYEQYF.

A single count supports this clone. This sequence joins TRBV12-5 and TRBJ2-7; D perhaps matches TRBD2 (6 bases). The CDR3 covers 16 residues. The V end was cut by 0 bases, the J end by 5 bases, with 17 bases between. Germline CDR1 LGHNT, CDR2 FRNRAP. CDR3 residues: CASGLVFPTPGDEQYF. DNA of the CDR3: TGTGCTAGTGGTTTGGTTTTCCCGACGCCGGGGGACGAGCAGTACTTC.